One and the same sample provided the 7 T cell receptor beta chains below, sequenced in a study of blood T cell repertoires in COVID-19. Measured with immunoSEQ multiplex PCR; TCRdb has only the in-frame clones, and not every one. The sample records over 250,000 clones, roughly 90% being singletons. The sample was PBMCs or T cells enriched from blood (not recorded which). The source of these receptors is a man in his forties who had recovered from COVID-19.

The CDR3, as DNA: TGTGCCAGCCACGAGGGACAGCCCACAGATACGCAGTATTTT. It translates to CASHEGQPTDTQYF. V is TRBV6-5 and J is TRBJ2-3; 7 bases align to TRBD1. Germline V CDR1 and CDR2: MNHEY, SVGAGI. This CDR3 spans 14 amino acids. After removal of 8 bases from V and 2 bases from J, the junction contained 7 bases not matched to a gene.

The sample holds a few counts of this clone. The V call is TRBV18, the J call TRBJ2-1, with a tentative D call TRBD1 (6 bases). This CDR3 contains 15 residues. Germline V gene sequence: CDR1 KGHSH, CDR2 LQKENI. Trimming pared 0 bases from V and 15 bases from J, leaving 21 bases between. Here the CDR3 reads CASSPPTGQRRYAFF. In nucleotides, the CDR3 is TGTGCCAGCTCACCACCGACCGGACAGAGGAGGTACGCGTTCTTC.

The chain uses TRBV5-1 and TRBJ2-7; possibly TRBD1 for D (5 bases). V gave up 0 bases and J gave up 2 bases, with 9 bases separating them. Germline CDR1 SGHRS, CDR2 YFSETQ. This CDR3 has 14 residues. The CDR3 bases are TGCGCCAGCAGCTTGGAGCCAGGGCCCTACGAGCAGTACTTC. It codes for CASSLEPGPYEQYF.

This chain's CDR3 is CASSLEAGGWNTEAFF. The CDR3 nucleotides read TGTGCCAGCAGCTTAGAGGCGGGTGGATGGAACACTGAAGCTTTCTTT. The gene calls are TRBV11-2 and TRBJ1-1; D is undetermined. The CDR3 totals 16 residues. Germline lookup yields CDR1 SGHAT and CDR2 FQNNGV. The ends were cut back, 0 bases at V and 1 base at J, with 12 bases in the middle.

The CDR3 protein is CTSSPQREGRDTQYF. CDR3 in DNA: TGCACCAGCAGCCCCCAGCGGGAGGGCCGGGATACGCAGTATTTT. The rearrangement links TRBV1 to TRBJ2-3; TRBD2 was called by the table and not checked on the DNA. TRBV1 is annotated as a pseudogene. The CDR3 sequence is 15 residues long.

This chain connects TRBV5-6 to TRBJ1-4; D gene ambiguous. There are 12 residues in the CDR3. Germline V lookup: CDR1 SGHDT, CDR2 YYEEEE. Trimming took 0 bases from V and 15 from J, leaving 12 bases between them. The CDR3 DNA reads TGTGCCAGCAGCTTGGCTGCGGGTAACGTGTTTTTT. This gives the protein CASSLAAGNVFF.

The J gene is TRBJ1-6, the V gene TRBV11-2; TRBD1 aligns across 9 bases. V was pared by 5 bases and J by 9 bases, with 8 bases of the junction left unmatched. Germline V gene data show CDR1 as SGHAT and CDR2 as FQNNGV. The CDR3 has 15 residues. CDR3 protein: CASSPAGTGTSPLHF. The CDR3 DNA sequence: TGTGCCAGCAGCCCCGCCGGGACAGGGACTTCACCCCTCCACTTT. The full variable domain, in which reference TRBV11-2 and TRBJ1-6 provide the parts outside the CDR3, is EAGVAQSPRYKIIEKRQSVAFWCNPISGHATLYWYQQILGQGPKLLIQFQNNGVVDDSQLPKDRFSAERLKGVDSTLKIQPAKLEDSAVYLCASSPAGTGTSPLHFGNGTRLTVT.